Shown below are 2 T cell receptor beta chains from a single sample sequenced in a study of blood T cell repertoires in COVID-19. Libraries were prepared by immunoSEQ multiplex PCR; TCRdb keeps only in-frame clonotypes and omits some of them. The sample lists fewer than 90,000 clones, more than 80% occurring once. Sequencing was carried out using peripheral blood. Receptors originate from a woman aged 80 or older with acute or convalescent COVID-19.

This chain connects TRBV10-3 to TRBJ1-5; TRBD1 aligns across 7 bases. This CDR3 is 15 amino acids long. Trimming cost V 6 bases and J 5 bases; bases outside gene matches: 10. Germline lookup yields CDR1 ENHRY and CDR2 SYGVKD. The CDR3 nucleotides are TGTGCCATCAGCCCGGGACAGCTTCAACATCAGCCCCAGCATTTT. Its translation: CAISPGQLQHQPQHF.

The DNA of the CDR3 is TGTGCCAGCGTAAAGACAGGGGGGGTCACCGGGGAGCTGTTTTTT. Its protein is CASVKTGGVTGELFF. V is TRBV7-6 and J is TRBJ2-2; 9 bases are a match to TRBD1. Germline-derived CDR1 and CDR2 are SGHVS and FNYEAQ. The ends lost 8 bases at V and 4 bases at J; junction bases unmatched: 8. CDR3 length: 15 amino acids.